A single sample gave rise to the 18 T cell receptor beta chains below, sequenced in a study of Ad26.COV2.S vaccination and SARS-CoV-2 variants. Treatment in this sample: some 20 received Ad26.COV2.S at low or high dose, single or two shots; several received placebo; per-sample allocation not given. Vaccine and placebo recipients were sampled on day 63 after the first injection. Sequenced by immunoSEQ multiplex PCR; TCRdb stores in-frame clones only, minus some. The sample carries roughly 350,000 clones, more than 75% recorded once. The specimen comprised peripheral blood, sampled in a trial of Ad26.COV2.S vaccine versus placebo. These TCRs come from a person aged 18-60 years who received the Ad26.COV2.S COVID-19 vaccine or a placebo.

The sample holds a few counts of this clone. The chain couples TRBV7-2 to TRBJ2-2; 8 positions match TRBD1. V trimming: 3 bases; J trimming: 5 bases; junction bases outside the gene matches: 2. CDR3 length: 14 amino acids. Germline V gene lookup returns CDR1 SGHTA and CDR2 FQGNSA. Here the CDR3 reads CASSFRGRTGELFF. In nucleotides, the CDR3 is TGTGCCAGCAGCTTCAGGGGGCGGACCGGGGAGCTGTTTTTT. The full variable domain, rest sourced from reference TRBV7-2 and TRBJ2-2, is GAGVSQSPSNKVTEKGKDVELRCDPISGHTALYWYRQSLGQGLEFLIYFQGNSAPDKSGLPSDRFSAERTGGSVSTLTIQRTQQEDSAVYLCASSFRGRTGELFFGEGSRLTVL.

The chain is built from TRBV7-9 and TRBJ2-3; the match to TRBD2 covers 8 bases. This CDR3 has 16 residues. J was trimmed by 6 bases and V by 5 bases; bases with no gene match: 13. CDR1 SEHNR and CDR2 FQNEAQ come from the germline V gene (reference sequence). CDR3 bases: TGTGCCAGCAGCCCTCCCAGCGGGGGCACTGGGGATACGCAGTATTTT. It translates to CASSPPSGGTGDTQYF.

The chain is built from TRBV4-1 and TRBJ2-6, with unresolved D. The germline V gene has CDR1 MGHRA and CDR2 YSYEKL. Trimming took off 0 bases at V and 3 bases at J, with 6 bases between the two ends. This CDR3 region has 15 residues. The CDR3 loop reads CASSQDLVGANVLTF. In nucleotides, the CDR3 is TGCGCCAGCAGCCAAGACCTTGTTGGGGCCAACGTCCTGACTTTC.

V is TRBV3-1 (or the pseudogene TRBV3-2) and J is TRBJ2-2, with 12 bases lining up with TRBD1. This CDR3 is 19 amino acids long. Per the germline V gene, CDR1 is LGHDT and CDR2 is YNNKEL (reference sequence). V was clipped by 2 bases and J by 3 bases; unmatched bases: 10. CDR3 coding DNA: TGTGCCAGCAGCCAATACTCCGGGACAGGGGGCCGCTACACCGGGGAGCTGTTTTTT. Protein: CASSQYSGTGGRYTGELFF.

The rearrangement joins TRBV5-1 to TRBJ1-1, with 8 nucleotides matching TRBD1. Germline values: CDR1 SGHRS, CDR2 YFSETQ. Germline trimming cut 4 bases from V and 5 bases from J; bases unmatched to any gene: 10. The CDR3 is made up of 15 amino acids. The CDR3 spells CASSVAGGRGTEAFF. The CDR3 nucleotides read TGCGCCAGCAGCGTCGCAGGGGGCCGGGGGACTGAAGCTTTCTTT.

The chain recombines TRBV2 with TRBJ1-3, with D hard to call. Trimming shortened V by 3 bases and J by 0 bases, and 9 bases separated the two germline ends. From germline, CDR1 is SNHLY and CDR2 FYNNEI. The CDR3 has 15 residues. In nucleotides, the CDR3 is TGTGCCAGCAGTGAGGATAGAAGCTCTGGAAACACCATATATTTT. Residues: CASSEDRSSGNTIYF.

V gene TRBV9 combines with J gene TRBJ2-1; no clear D. In germline, CDR1 is SGDLS, CDR2 YYNGEE. The CDR3 is made up of 17 amino acids. The germline V and J ends were trimmed by 0 bases and 1 base, with 14 bases remaining between them. The CDR3 DNA reads TGTGCCAGCAGCGTAGCGGGCGGAATCGGGTCCTACAATGAGCAGTTCTTC. It yields the protein CASSVAGGIGSYNEQFF.

This clone occurred a few times. V usage is TRBV19 and J usage is TRBJ2-5; D may be TRBD1 (5 bases). This CDR3 has 14 amino acids. V lost 1 base to trimming and J lost 5 bases, with 11 bases between them. Germline CDR1 reads LNHDA; CDR2 reads SQIVND (reference sequence). The CDR3 loop is CASSIVDSHETQYF. The CDR3 nucleotides read TGTGCCAGTAGTATAGTCGACAGTCATGAGACCCAGTACTTC.

This clone was counted a single time. The chain links TRBV30 to TRBJ1-5, with D unclear. In germline, CDR1 is GTSNPN, CDR2 SVGIG (reference sequence). The CDR3 is 13 residues long. V gave up 0 bases and J gave up 5 bases, with 8 bases separating them. The CDR3 DNA reads as TGTGCCTGGAGTGTAACCGGGGATCAGCCCCAGCATTTT. It specifies CAWSVTGDQPQHF.

The chain combines TRBV6-6 with TRBJ2-7; D remains unclear. The CDR3 consists of 12 residues. Germline V gene sequence: CDR1 MNHNY, CDR2 SVGAGI (reference sequence). V was cut by 10 bases and J by 3 bases, with 13 bases left in between. The CDR3: CATSPGYYEQYF. The CDR3 nucleotides read TGTGCCACCTCTCCCGGGTACTACGAGCAGTACTTC.

DNA for the CDR3: TGCGCCAGCAGCCCGAAGACAGGGATGAACACTGAAGCTTTCTTT. It specifies CASSPKTGMNTEAFF. This chain joins TRBV4-1 and TRBJ1-1; 7 nucleotides agree with TRBD1. CDR3 size: 15 residues. In germline, CDR1 is MGHRA, CDR2 YSYEKL. V shed 4 bases, J shed 0 bases, and the junction held 5 bases outside the gene matches.

Concerning this clone itself: The DNA is left out, because the CDR3 cannot be placed on it with certainty; the CDR3 is given as TCRdb lists it. The chain carries TRBV28 and TRBJ2-2; the table's TRBD2 call for D was not verified on the DNA. Looked up from germline, CDR1 is MDHEN and CDR2 is SYDVKM. Counting both end residues, the CDR3 totals 16 amino acids. The CDR3 here is CARSFGAGGAVGELFF.

In this sample, this clone turned up once. The chain combines TRBV27 with TRBJ1-6; no clear D gene. The CDR3 is 15 amino acids. The V gene's germline CDR1 is MNHEY and CDR2 SMNVEV (reference sequence). V lost 3 bases to trimming and J lost 8 bases, with 14 bases between them. The DNA for the CDR3 is TGTGCCAGCAGTTTTGGCTCCGGGAGGTATTCACCCCTCCACTTT. As protein: CASSFGSGRYSPLHF.

The chain combines TRBV19 with TRBJ2-7, with 7 bases fitting TRBD2. This CDR3 contains 14 residues. CDR1 and CDR2 (germline): LNHDA, SQIVND (reference sequence). The V and J ends lost 3 bases and 2 bases, in that order; junction bases with no gene match: 4. The CDR3 DNA sequence: TGTGCCAGTAGTATCCAGCGGGGAGCCTACGAGCAGTACTTC. Translated: CASSIQRGAYEQYF.

This chain connects TRBV13 to TRBJ1-1, with 12 positions matching TRBD1. With 4 bases clipped from V and 1 base from J, the junction kept 4 bases outside the gene matches. The CDR3 length is 16 residues. Germline lookup yields CDR1 PRHDT and CDR2 FYEKMQ (reference sequence). CDR3 DNA sequence: TGTGCCAGCAGCTACCGGGACAGGGGGCCGAACACTGAAGCTTTCTTT. It yields the protein CASSYRDRGPNTEAFF.

The chain carries TRBV5-1 and TRBJ2-1; D might be TRBD1 (5 bases). The V gene lost 4 bases and the J gene lost 3 bases, with 14 bases spanning the gap. The germline CDR1 and CDR2 sequences are SGHRS and YFSETQ. This CDR3 spans 15 amino acids. The CDR3 DNA follows: TGCGCCAGCAGCACCGGCAGGGTTGACTACAATGAGCAGTTCTTC. The encoded protein is CASSTGRVDYNEQFF.

The chain is built from TRBV4-2 and TRBJ2-3; the D is unclear. The CDR3 contains 14 residues. The V gene's germline CDR1 is LGHNA and CDR2 YNFKEQ. The V gene lost 5 bases and the J gene lost 0 bases, with 9 bases spanning the gap. CDR3 in amino acids: CASSSTTSTDTQYF. DNA of the CDR3: TGTGCCAGCAGCTCAACGACTAGCACAGATACGCAGTATTTT.

This clone was counted once. This chain connects TRBV11-2 to TRBJ2-3; 8 bases agree with TRBD2. Germline CDR1 SGHAT, CDR2 FQNNGV. With V trimmed by 3 bases and J by 4 bases, 9 bases remained unmatched. The CDR3 extends over 16 amino acids. The CDR3 DNA is TGTGCCAGCAGCTTGTTCGGCGGGGGGCTCGCAGATACGCAGTATTTT. This codes for CASSLFGGGLADTQYF. The whole variable domain, remainder taken from reference TRBV11-2 and TRBJ2-3, is EAGVAQSPRYKIIEKRQSVAFWCNPISGHATLYWYQQILGQGPKLLIQFQNNGVVDDSQLPKDRFSAERLKGVDSTLKIQPAKLEDSAVYLCASSLFGGGLADTQYFGPGTRLTVL.